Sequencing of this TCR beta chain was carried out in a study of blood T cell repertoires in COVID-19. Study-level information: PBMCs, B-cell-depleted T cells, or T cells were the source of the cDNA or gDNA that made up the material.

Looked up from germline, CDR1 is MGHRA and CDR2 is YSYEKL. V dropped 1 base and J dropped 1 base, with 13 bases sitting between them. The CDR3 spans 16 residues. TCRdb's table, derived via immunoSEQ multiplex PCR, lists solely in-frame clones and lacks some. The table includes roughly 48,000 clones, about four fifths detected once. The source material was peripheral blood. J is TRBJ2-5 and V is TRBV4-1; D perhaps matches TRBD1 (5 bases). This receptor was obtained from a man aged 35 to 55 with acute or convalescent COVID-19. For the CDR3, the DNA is TGCGCCAGCAGCCAAGGGCAAGGGGTAATCCAAGAGACCCAGTACTTC. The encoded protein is CASSQGQGVIQETQYF.